The 11 T cell receptor beta chains below were found in one sample sequenced in a study of blood T cell repertoires in COVID-19. Clones were sequenced by immunoSEQ multiplex PCR, and TCRdb holds only the in-frame ones, with some missing. Among some 83,000 clones listed, about 86% were seen once. The sample taken for sequencing was peripheral blood. The receptors here all came from a man at least 80 years old with acute or convalescent COVID-19.

The rearrangement joins TRBV6-6 to TRBJ1-5, with 9 bases lining up with TRBD1. Per germline, CDR1 MNHNY and CDR2 SVGAGI (reference sequence). After removal of 6 bases from V and 2 bases from J, the junction contained 5 bases not matched to a gene. This CDR3 spans 15 amino acids. CDR3 DNA sequence: TGTGCCAGCAGCCTACAGGGGGCTGGCAATCAGCCCCAGCATTTT. This codes for CASSLQGAGNQPQHF.

The rearrangement uses TRBV5-4 and TRBJ2-3; 14 bases match TRBD2. CDR3 length: 17 amino acids. Germline CDR1 SGHNT, CDR2 YYREEE (reference sequence). V shed 0 bases, J shed 4 bases, and the junction held 4 bases outside the gene matches. For the CDR3, the DNA is TGTGCCAGCAGCTTGGGGGGGACTAGCGGGAGACCAGATACGCAGTATTTT. This translates into CASSLGGTSGRPDTQYF.

The chain recombines TRBV5-4 with TRBJ1-1, with 7 positions matching TRBD1. In germline, CDR1 is SGHNT, CDR2 YYREEE (reference sequence). This CDR3 spans 13 amino acids. The junction had 3 bases not matched to a gene; V was cut back by 3 bases and J by 4 bases. The chain's CDR3 is CASSSYRGTEAFF. The CDR3 coding sequence is TGTGCCAGCAGCTCCTACAGGGGCACTGAAGCTTTCTTT.

The CDR3 sequence is CASSLRGTGETQYF. The DNA for the CDR3 is TGTGCCAGCAGCTTGAGAGGAACCGGGGAGACCCAGTACTTC. The chain has TRBV5-6 and TRBJ2-5; the D is unclear. V lost 1 base and J 5 bases, leaving 12 bases between the germline ends. This CDR3 is 14 amino acids long. Looked up from germline, CDR1 is SGHDT and CDR2 is YYEEEE.

The chain links TRBV19 to TRBJ1-1, with a tentative D call TRBD1 (5 bases). The CDR3 covers 14 residues. The germline V and J ends were trimmed by 4 bases and 4 bases, with 13 bases remaining between them. Germline CDR1 is LNHDA and CDR2 is SQIVND (reference sequence). CDR3 nucleotide sequence: TGTGCCAGTAGTACGGGGAGGGGAGGCACTGAAGCTTTCTTT. Translation: CASSTGRGGTEAFF.

The genes are TRBV7-9 and TRBJ2-3, with TRBD2 identical over 9 bases. CDR3 length: 16 residues. The junction had 6 bases not matched to a gene; V was cut back by 5 bases and J by 0 bases. Germline CDR1 reads SEHNR; CDR2 reads FQNEAQ (reference sequence). CDR3 sequence: CASSPRTSASTDTQYF. The CDR3 DNA is TGTGCCAGCAGCCCGCGGACTAGCGCGAGCACAGATACGCAGTATTTT. Looking up the rest from reference TRBV7-9 and TRBJ2-3 gives the full variable domain: DTGVSQNPRHKITKRGQNVTFRCDPISEHNRLYWYRQTLGQGPEFLTYFQNEAQLEKSRLLSDRFSAERPKGSFSTLEIQRTEQGDSAMYLCASSPRTSASTDTQYFGPGTRLTVL.

V is TRBV6-5 and J is TRBJ1-2; TRBD1 matches at 7 bases. The CDR3 runs 13 residues. V lost 7 bases and J lost 8; bases outside the gene matches: 10. Germline-derived CDR1 and CDR2 are MNHEY and SVGAGI. CDR3: CASNMRGLAGYTF. Here the CDR3 DNA reads TGTGCCAGCAATATGAGGGGGCTGGCGGGCTACACCTTC.

This clone was recorded at least ten times. The chain joins TRBV12-3 or TRBV12-4 to TRBJ2-2, with a tentative D call TRBD2 (5 bases). This CDR3 contains 13 residues. The V and J ends lost 6 bases and 4 bases respectively, with 9 bases between them. CDR3 region: CASSRDLTGELFF. CDR3 nucleotide sequence: TGTGCCAGCAGCCGGGATCTCACCGGGGAGCTGTTTTTT.

This clone was counted ten times or more. J is TRBJ1-1 and V is TRBV5-1, with D tentatively TRBD1 (5 bases). Germline V lookup: CDR1 SGHRS, CDR2 YFSETQ. The CDR3 has 14 residues. V was clipped by 4 bases and J by 1 base, with 11 bases between them. The CDR3 loop is CASSAQQGNTEAFF. The CDR3, as DNA: TGCGCCAGCAGCGCCCAGCAGGGGAACACTGAAGCTTTCTTT.

The chain has TRBV7-2 and TRBJ1-5, with TRBD1 as a possible D gene (5 bases). V was shortened by 0 bases and J by 7 bases, with 16 bases between the two germline ends. There are 16 residues in the CDR3. The germline CDR1 and CDR2 sequences are SGHTA and FQGNSA. For the CDR3, the DNA is TGTGCCAGCAGCTTAGCGGGGGGGAACGAGTGGCAGCCCCAGCATTTT. Residues: CASSLAGGNEWQPQHF.

Only one count was recorded for this clone. V gene TRBV7-2 combines with J gene TRBJ2-1; 12 positions agree with TRBD2. This CDR3 comprises 16 residues. V lost 5 bases to trimming and J lost 7 bases; unmatched junction nucleotides: 9. The germline V gene has CDR1 SGHTA and CDR2 FQGNSA. The CDR3 loop is CASSLTSGRLLNEQFF. The CDR3 DNA reads as TGTGCCAGCAGCCTGACTAGCGGGAGATTGCTGAATGAGCAGTTCTTC. The full variable domain, in which reference TRBV7-2 and TRBJ2-1 provide the parts outside the CDR3, is GAGVSQSPSNKVTEKGKDVELRCDPISGHTALYWYRQSLGQGLEFLIYFQGNSAPDKSGLPSDRFSAERTGGSVSTLTIQRTQQEDSAVYLCASSLTSGRLLNEQFFGPGTRLTVL.